This T cell receptor beta chain derives from a study of blood T cells in healthy people across ages. Findings and caveats of the study: Whereas aged donors had fewer naive CD4+ cells, long-lived donors had more of them and higher diversity. Significant beta diversity loss was already apparent by age roughly 38, declining roughly linearly. In these data, TCR beta diversity tracked strongly with naive T cell percentage.

Primed by a sample-barcoded 5' primer and a J-beta primer mix, a second PCR proceeded for roughly 6 to 12 cycles. Each cDNA molecule was tagged by a template-switch adaptor with 12 random nucleotides. TCRdb analysed the 5' RACE reads with MiXCR anew, one entry per CDR3 protein. The table has 550,000 to 750,000 distinct CDR3 sequences, roughly 21% seen once. This clonotype was found once. The antigen is unknown. Germline V gene data show CDR1 as DFQATT and CDR2 as SNEGSKA (reference sequence). CDR3 length: 15 residues. Trimming stripped 3 bases from V and 7 bases from J, with 21 bases between. The chain is built from TRBV20-1 and TRBJ2-5, with D perhaps TRBD2 (5 bases). This TCR was recovered from a man between 65 and 85 years old in good health. Material for sequencing was blood. The CDR3 spells CSASATLNSGGTQYF. The CDR3 DNA is TGCAGTGCTAGTGCAACTTTAAACTCCGGAGGGACCCAGTACTTC.